The clone carrying this TCR beta chain was seen a few times. This record comes from a study of T-cell memory formation after mild COVID-19. TCRdb ran MiXCR on the 5' RACE reads and lists one entry per CDR3 protein. The data contain 500,000 to 650,000 distinct CDR3 sequences, roughly 21% of them seen just once; the ten biggest clones take up about 8.2%. The V end was cut by 6 bases, the J end by 0 bases, with 8 bases between. CDR3 length: 13 amino acids. The chain carries TRBV12-3 or TRBV12-4 and TRBJ1-2; D is uncertain. Sequencing input: PBMCs or a T cell subset sorted from them (not recorded which). The source is an adult woman who had mild COVID-19 (a few samples of this study predate the infection). Cell type and time point are not known. The CDR3 loop reads CASSLPSNYGYTF. As DNA, the CDR3 is TGTGCCAGCAGCCTTCCCTCTAACTATGGCTACACCTTC.